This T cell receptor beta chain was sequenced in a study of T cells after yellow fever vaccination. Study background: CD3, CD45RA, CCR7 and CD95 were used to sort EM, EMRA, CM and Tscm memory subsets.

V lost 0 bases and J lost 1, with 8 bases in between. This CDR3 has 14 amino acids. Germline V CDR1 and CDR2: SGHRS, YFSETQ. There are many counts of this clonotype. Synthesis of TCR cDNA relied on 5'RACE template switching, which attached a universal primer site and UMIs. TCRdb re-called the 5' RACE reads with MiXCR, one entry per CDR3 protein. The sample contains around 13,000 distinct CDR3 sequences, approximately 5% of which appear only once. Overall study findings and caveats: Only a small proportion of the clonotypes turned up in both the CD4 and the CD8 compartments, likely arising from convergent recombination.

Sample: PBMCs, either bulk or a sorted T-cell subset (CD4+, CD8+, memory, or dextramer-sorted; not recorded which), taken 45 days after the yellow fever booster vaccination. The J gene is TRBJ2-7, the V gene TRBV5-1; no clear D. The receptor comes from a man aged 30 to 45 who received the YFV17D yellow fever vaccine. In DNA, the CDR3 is TGCGCCAGCAGCTTGGACGCACAGTCCTACGAGCAGTACTTC. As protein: CASSLDAQSYEQYF.